The present T cell receptor beta chain was sequenced within a study of T cells in tuberculosis. Study background: CD1B tetramers identified T cells specific for mycobacterial lipid GMM.

Study-level points and caveats: The stringent gate may have excluded weak CD1B-GMM tetramer binders.

No alpha-beta pairing information exists for these sequences. Profiled with immunoSEQ multiplex PCR; TCRdb holds only in-frame clones, not every one. The table shows approximately 58,000 clones, with approximately 86% occurring only once. After thawing and overnight rest, PBMC were stained with GMM-loaded CD1B tetramer, viability dye and anti-CD3 for sorting. The lipid loaded on the CD1B tetramers was C32 glucose monomycolate from Rhodococcus equi. About 94,000 tetramer-negative cells were sorted from each donor. This receptor was identified in an adult woman with latent tuberculosis. Material: CD1b-GMM tetramer-negative cells sorted from PBMCs.

CDR3 loop: CASSLTGGGEQYF. CDR3 DNA sequence: TGCGCCAGCAGCTTGACAGGGGGCGGCGAGCAGTACTTC. The V and J genes are TRBV5-1 and TRBJ2-7; 9 bases line up with TRBD1. CDR1 and CDR2 (germline): SGHRS, YFSETQ. CDR3 length: 13 amino acids. J was trimmed by 6 bases and V by 1 base; bases with no gene match: 2.